This is a list of T cell receptor beta chains from one sample in a study of graft-versus-host responses after intestinal transplantation. These receptors lack a known antigen. Produced via immunoSEQ multiplex PCR; TCRdb's table is partial and in-frame only. Of approximately 90,000 clones listed, about nine tenths are singletons. This specimen was unstimulated CD4+ T cells sorted from spleen or lymph node cells, taken before transplant. The receptor set was obtained from a human donor who was the organ donor for an intestinal transplant. The CDR3 runs from the conserved cysteine through the conserved F or W.

j_call v_call cdr3_aa
TRBJ2-5 TRBV10-3 CAISRQGFREETQYF
TRBJ2-7 TRBV2 CASRPALPSSYEQYF
TRBJ2-7 TRBV7-2 CASSRSYEQYF
TRBJ2-1 TRBV18 CASSPFVAGASEQFF
TRBJ1-1 TRBV6-5 CASTFPGGTEAFF
TRBJ1-1 TRBV2 CASRREKLIEAFF
TRBJ1-4 TRBV28 CASSPGGKTNEKLFF
TRBJ1-3 TRBV5-4 CASSSRARSSGNTIYF
TRBJ2-5 TRBV7-2 CASSFGRGYQETQYF
TRBJ1-1 TRBV25-1 CASSPRTGWNTEAFF
TRBJ2-3 TRBV28 CASRPGLRTDTQYF
TRBJ2-7 TRBV19 CASSRHGTGGYEQYF
TRBJ2-1 TRBV2 CASKDNSYNEQFF
TRBJ2-7 TRBV7-2 CASSPLVVRGAFGEQYF
TRBJ2-3 TRBV7-9 CASSLDGTVRSDTQYF
TRBJ1-1 TRBV19 CASSIPSDRNTEAFF
TRBJ2-3 TRBV5-1 CASSPPVTRSTDTQYF
TRBJ2-7 TRBV7-8 CASSLAAQGAEFYYEQYF
- TRBV25-1 CASSPSGGASSYEQYF
TRBJ2-5 TRBV9 CASSVAVRETQYF
TRBJ2-7 TRBV6-1 CAVRTGKNEQYF